These 11 T cell receptor beta chains originate from one sample sequenced in a study of blood T cell repertoires in COVID-19. Repertoires were generated with immunoSEQ multiplex PCR, while TCRdb's copy carries only in-frame clones and drops some. The sample lists roughly 290,000 clones, around 88% occurring once. The specimen was peripheral blood. The source is a man aged 25 to 40 with acute or convalescent COVID-19.

The chain joins TRBV7-9 to TRBJ2-2, with a possible D match to TRBD1 (6 bases). V dropped 3 bases and J dropped 4 bases, with 12 bases sitting between them. CDR3 size: 15 residues. Germline V gene data show CDR1 as SEHNR and CDR2 as FQNEAQ (reference sequence). In nucleotides, the CDR3 is TGTGCCAGCAGCTTCAAACAGGGCCCCACCGGGGAGCTGTTTTTT. It codes for CASSFKQGPTGELFF.

The chain uses TRBV11-2 and TRBJ2-7, with D perhaps matching TRBD1 (6 bases). This CDR3 region has 13 residues. The germline gives CDR1 SGHAT, CDR2 FQNNGV. V dropped 6 bases and J dropped 4 bases, with 13 bases sitting between them. The CDR3 reads CASSSADRYEQYF. For the CDR3, the DNA is TGTGCCAGCAGTTCCGCGGACAGATACGAGCAGTACTTC.

J is TRBJ2-7 and V is TRBV6-5; the D gene is possibly TRBD1 (5 bases). Deletions cut 8 bases from V and 2 bases from J, with 7 bases between. CDR3 length equals 11 residues. Germline V gives CDR1 MNHEY, CDR2 SVGAGI. The CDR3: CASDRPYEQYF. The CDR3 region has the DNA TGTGCCAGCGACAGACCCTACGAGCAGTACTTC.

J is TRBJ2-6 and V is TRBV28, with 7 nucleotides matching TRBD2. After removal of 5 bases from V and 0 bases from J, the junction contained 22 bases not matched to a gene. Per the germline V gene, CDR1 is MDHEN and CDR2 is SYDVKM. CDR3 length: 22 amino acids. The CDR3 loop is CASSTAPRGSGLLYSGANVLTF. The CDR3 DNA sequence: TGTGCCAGCAGTACCGCCCCCCGGGGTAGCGGGCTTTTATACTCTGGGGCCAACGTCCTGACTTTC. The whole variable domain, remainder taken from reference TRBV28 and TRBJ2-6, is DVKVTQSSRYLVKRTGEKVFLECVQDMDHENMFWYRQDPGLGLRLIYFSYDVKMKEKGDIPEGYSVSREKKERFSLILESASTNQTSMYLCASSTAPRGSGLLYSGANVLTFGAGSRLTVL.

The CDR3 is CASRPLSGSTVRTYEQYF. As DNA, the CDR3 is TGTGCAAGTCGCCCCCTTAGCGGGAGTACTGTTAGGACCTACGAGCAGTACTTC. The chain is built from TRBV12-2 and TRBJ2-7; TRBD2 was called by the table and not checked on the DNA. TRBV12-2 has pseudogene status. This CDR3 comprises 18 residues.

This chain joins TRBV30 and TRBJ2-3; D might be TRBD1 (5 bases). Germline lookup yields CDR1 GTSNPN and CDR2 SVGIG (reference sequence). V lost 1 base and J lost 6, with 11 bases in between. The CDR3 length is 13 residues. DNA for the CDR3: TGTGCCTGGAGTGGGGGCCCCCGGGATACGCAGTATTTT. Protein: CAWSGGPRDTQYF.

The V call is TRBV28, the J call TRBJ1-3; TRBD1 agrees at 8 bases. V trimming: 3 bases; J trimming: 4 bases; junction bases outside the gene matches: 5. Germline CDR1 reads MDHEN; CDR2 reads SYDVKM. The CDR3 totals 15 residues. The CDR3, as DNA: TGTGCCAGCAGTTTCCCACGGACAGGGGGAAACACCATATATTTT. Protein: CASSFPRTGGNTIYF.

This chain connects TRBV5-4 to TRBJ2-1; maybe TRBD1 (6 bases). This CDR3 is built from 12 residues. In germline, CDR1 is SGHNT, CDR2 YYREEE (reference sequence). The V end was cut by 4 bases, the J end by 10 bases, with 12 bases between. This CDR3 is CASSPTTGEQFF. DNA for the CDR3: TGTGCCAGCAGCCCGACGACAGGCGAGCAGTTCTTC.

The chain is built from TRBV2 and TRBJ2-1; D possibly corresponds to TRBD2 (5 bases). CDR1 is SNHLY and CDR2 is FYNNEI in the germline V gene. This CDR3 has 15 amino acids. Trimming removed 0 bases from V and 3 bases from J, with 9 bases in between. The CDR3 protein is CASSEAGGFYNEQFF. The CDR3 DNA sequence: TGTGCCAGCAGTGAAGCTGGCGGGTTCTACAATGAGCAGTTCTTC. Full variable domain (rest looked up from reference TRBV2 and TRBJ2-1): EPEVTQTPSHQVTQMGQEVILRCVPISNHLYFYWYRQILGQKVEFLVSFYNNEISEKSEIFDDQFSVERPDGSNFTLKIRSTKLEDSAMYFCASSEAGGFYNEQFFGPGTRLTVL.

V gene TRBV27 combines with J gene TRBJ2-3; 8 bases are shared with TRBD2. The V gene end was trimmed by 5 bases and the J gene end by 4 bases; junction bases not matched to a gene: 11. Per the germline V gene, CDR1 is MNHEY and CDR2 is SMNVEV (reference sequence). The CDR3 has 16 residues. CDR3 loop: CASSLGLGGTADTQYF. Here the CDR3 DNA reads TGTGCCAGCAGTCTGGGACTAGGAGGAACCGCAGATACGCAGTATTTT.

This clone has more than one count but fewer than ten. This chain's CDR3 is CASSLSPPTGQPQHF. DNA for the CDR3: TGTGCCAGCAGTTTATCGCCCCCGACAGGGCAGCCCCAGCATTTT. The rearrangement links TRBV27 to TRBJ1-5, with 7 nucleotides matching TRBD1. This CDR3 comprises 15 residues. The germline gives CDR1 MNHEY, CDR2 SMNVEV (reference sequence). Trimming removed 0 bases from V and 7 bases from J; junction bases left unmatched: 6.